This entry features one T cell receptor beta chain sequence. What it binds is unknown. Over chemoradiotherapy, repertoires were sampled more than once. The data originate from a study of chemoradiotherapy in HPV16-positive cancers. Across the whole study: Functional T-cell assays on a couple of HPV16-positive patients' cells defined candidate HPV-specific clones and common TCR motifs. Regarding the study as a whole: Better recurrence-free survival went with HPV-responsive T-cell expansion in HPV16-positive patients.

Germline CDR1 KGHSH, CDR2 LQKENI. This CDR3 has 15 residues. Trimming stripped 3 bases from V and 2 bases from J, with 11 bases between. This table comes from immunoSEQ multiplex PCR, and its TCRdb copy is limited to in-frame clones, with some not included. This table holds roughly 10,000 clones, 80% to 85% found once. Sequencing used blood, obtained from a patient who underwent chemoradiotherapy. The source is a human donor with HPV-associated anogenital cancer. The chain is built from TRBV18 and TRBJ1-5; D is ambiguous. CDR3 region: CASSPSGEGNQPQHF. Written as DNA, the CDR3 is TGTGCCAGCTCACCTTCGGGTGAGGGCAATCAGCCCCAGCATTTT.